Each of the 12 T cell receptor beta chains below was sequenced from the same sample in a study of blood T cell repertoires in COVID-19. Data came from immunoSEQ multiplex PCR; TCRdb stores just in-frame clones and leaves some out. The sample lists 200,000 to 250,000 clones, 85% to 90% seen once, with 1.5% to 2% in the top ten. The sequencing input was PBMCs or T cells enriched from blood (not recorded which). Receptors were obtained from a woman aged 45-60 years who had recovered from COVID-19.

The chain is built from TRBV19 and TRBJ2-7; D is uncertain. Germline V gene lookup returns CDR1 LNHDA and CDR2 SQIVND (reference sequence). This CDR3 has 13 amino acids. Between the trimmed V and J ends, which lost 9 bases and 1 base, there was a span of 13 bases. The CDR3 DNA reads as TGTGCCAGCACGAAACCGGAGTCCTACGAGCAGTACTTC. This sequence encodes CASTKPESYEQYF.

This clone was seen only a few times. The chain has TRBV4-2 and TRBJ1-3; 12 bases are a match to TRBD1. This CDR3 is built from 16 residues. V shed 4 bases, J shed 2 bases, and the junction held 3 bases outside the gene matches. CDR1 is LGHNA and CDR2 is YNFKEQ in the germline V gene. The chain's CDR3 is CASSPGTGGTGNTIYF. The CDR3 region has the DNA TGTGCCAGCAGCCCCGGGACAGGGGGCACTGGAAACACCATATATTTT.

This chain uses TRBV27 with TRBJ1-5, with a tentative D call TRBD1 (6 bases). CDR1 is MNHEY, CDR2 SMNVEV, per germline (reference sequence). CDR3 size: 15 residues. V lost 0 bases to trimming and J lost 9 bases, with 15 bases between them. DNA of the CDR3: TGTGCCAGCAGTTTATCAGGGACACCGGGGCGGCCCCAGCATTTT. Its translation is CASSLSGTPGRPQHF.

The V gene is TRBV7-9, the J gene TRBJ1-6, with a weak D call TRBD1 (6 bases). V lost 5 bases, J lost 7 bases, and 9 bases lay in between. CDR1 is SEHNR, CDR2 FQNEAQ, per germline (reference sequence). The CDR3 is made up of 13 amino acids. The CDR3 reads CASSRDKNSPLHF. CDR3 nucleotides: TGTGCCAGCAGCCGGGACAAGAATTCACCCCTCCACTTT.

The chain carries TRBV2 and TRBJ2-7; 7 nucleotides agree with TRBD2. This CDR3 spans 13 amino acids. The germline gives CDR1 SNHLY, CDR2 FYNNEI. V trimming: 4 bases; J trimming: 3 bases; junction bases outside the gene matches: 3. CDR3 protein: CASSVGLFYEQYF. The DNA of the CDR3 is TGTGCCAGCAGTGTGGGACTATTCTACGAGCAGTACTTC. The complete variable domain, with remaining parts taken from reference TRBV2 and TRBJ2-7, reads EPEVTQTPSHQVTQMGQEVILRCVPISNHLYFYWYRQILGQKVEFLVSFYNNEISEKSEIFDDQFSVERPDGSNFTLKIRSTKLEDSAMYFCASSVGLFYEQYFGPGTRLTVT.

V usage is TRBV5-1 and J usage is TRBJ2-3, with 15 bases matching TRBD2. CDR1 is SGHRS and CDR2 is YFSETQ in the germline V gene. Trimming took 4 bases from V and 5 from J; bases not matched to a gene: 8. The CDR3 is 17 amino acids. Here the CDR3 reads CASSPGLAGGGLDTQYF. The CDR3 DNA sequence: TGCGCCAGCAGCCCCGGACTAGCGGGAGGGGGTCTAGATACGCAGTATTTT.

The sample holds a few counts of this clone. J is TRBJ1-1 and V is TRBV2; tentative D call: TRBD1 (5 bases). The CDR3 runs 14 residues. Per the germline V gene, CDR1 is SNHLY and CDR2 is FYNNEI. Trimming left V 0 bases short and J 1 base short, with 6 bases between. The CDR3 DNA reads TGTGCCAGCAGTGAAGCGGGGGGGAACACTGAAGCTTTCTTT. It translates to CASSEAGGNTEAFF.

The chain links TRBV28 to TRBJ1-2; D is ambiguous. The V gene lost 6 bases and the J gene lost 8 bases, with 10 bases spanning the gap. There are 11 residues in the CDR3. Germline CDR1 MDHEN, CDR2 SYDVKM. DNA for the CDR3: TGTGCCAGCAGCTCCCCTGGCGGCTACACCTTC. Its translation: CASSSPGGYTF.

The CDR3 DNA is TGTGCCAGCAGCTTCCTAGCGGGAGGGCCTTGGAATGAGCAGTTCTTC. This codes for CASSFLAGGPWNEQFF. The V call is TRBV7-9, the J call TRBJ2-1, with 12 bases fitting TRBD2. Germline V lookup: CDR1 SEHNR, CDR2 FQNEAQ (reference sequence). The CDR3 contains 16 residues. After removal of 3 bases from V and 7 bases from J, the junction contained 7 bases not matched to a gene. Together with reference TRBV7-9 and TRBJ2-1, the CDR3 gives the full variable domain: DTGVSQNPRHKITKRGQNVTFRCDPISEHNRLYWYRQTLGQGPEFLTYFQNEAQLEKSRLLSDRFSAERPKGSFSTLEIQRTEQGDSAMYLCASSFLAGGPWNEQFFGPGTRLTVL.

CDR3 protein: CASSHGAGIAGNTIYF. The CDR3 nucleotides are TGTGCCAGCAGCCACGGAGCGGGAATAGCTGGAAACACCATATATTTT. The V and J genes are TRBV3-1 (or the pseudogene TRBV3-2) and TRBJ1-3, with D unresolved. V lost 3 bases, J lost 2 bases, and 14 bases lay in between. The CDR3 has 16 amino acids. CDR1 is LGHDT, CDR2 YNNKEL, per germline (reference sequence).

The V and J genes are TRBV15 and TRBJ2-1; D is unclear. V gave up 0 bases and J gave up 6 bases, with 6 bases separating them. Germline V CDR1 and CDR2: LNHNV, YYDKDF (reference sequence). The CDR3 runs 13 residues. Here the CDR3 DNA reads TGTGCCACCAGCAGAGATCGAGGCAATGAGCAGTTCTTC. Its translation: CATSRDRGNEQFF.

The rearrangement links TRBV9 to TRBJ2-2; 8 bases agree with TRBD1. Germline-derived CDR1 and CDR2 are SGDLS and YYNGEE. Germline trimming cut 3 bases from V and 5 bases from J; bases unmatched to any gene: 6. The CDR3 is 15 residues long. CDR3 region: CASSGSGQVTGELFF. CDR3 bases: TGTGCCAGCAGCGGCTCGGGACAGGTGACCGGGGAGCTGTTTTTT.